Listed below are T cell receptor beta chains from one sample, sequenced in a study of cytomegalovirus exposure and HLA in healthy donors. Here immunoSEQ multiplex PCR was the method, and the copy in TCRdb shows in-frame clones only, minus some. There are 100,000 to 150,000 clones in the sample; around 74% occur only once, and approximately 3.9% lies in the top ten. Sample: PBMCs. These receptors all stem from a woman aged 45-60 years in good health and CMV-seropositive. CDR3s include the opening cysteine and the closing phenylalanine or tryptophan. A D gene is named only where the DNA matches it firmly. Part of the rows lack a size; the others show once, few, many or a class for expanded clones.

. TRBJ2-3 TRBV5-6 TRBD2 CASSLIVPSGGSDTQYF TGTGCCAGCAGCTTGATAGTGCCTAGCGGGGGATCGGATACGCAGTATTTT
once TRBJ2-3 TRBV6-1 TRBD1 CASSEDRGDTQYF TGTGCCAGCAGTGAGGACAGGGGAGATACGCAGTATTTT
few TRBJ2-2 TRBV13 TRBD2 CASRPLLAGENTGELFF TGTGCCAGCAGACCTCTTTTAGCGGGGGAGAACACCGGGGAGCTGTTTTTT
few TRBJ2-7 TRBV6-1 . CASSEIGDLNYEQYF TGTGCCAGCAGTGAGATAGGGGACTTGAATTACGAGCAGTACTTC
. TRBJ2-3 TRBV7-7 TRBD1 CASSRGGPDTQYF TGTGCCAGCAGCCGAGGGGGCCCAGATACGCAGTATTTT
. TRBJ2-4 TRBV7-2 . CASGRRTTKNIQYF TGTGCCAGCGGGAGGCGGACGACCAAAAACATTCAGTACTTC
. TRBJ1-6 TRBV5-1 . CASRSGAVNSPLHF TGCGCCAGCAGGTCAGGCGCCGTAAATTCACCCCTCCACTTT
. TRBJ1-2 TRBV30 . CAWTRRTFGYTF TGTGCCTGGACCAGAAGGACATTTGGCTACACCTTC
. TRBJ1-5 TRBV5-4 TRBD1 CASSPDRGQGQPQHF TGTGCCAGCAGCCCCGACAGGGGGCAGGGTCAGCCCCAGCATTTT
. TRBJ1-3 TRBV5-6 . CASSLEERTGNTIYF TGTGCCAGCAGCTTGGAGGAGAGGACTGGAAACACCATATATTTT
. TRBJ1-2 TRBV28 . CASTSYYGYTF TGTGCCAGCACTAGCTACTATGGCTACACCTTC
. TRBJ1-5 TRBV5-8 . CASSERTVNQPQHF TGTGCCAGCAGCGAACGTACGGTCAATCAGCCCCAGCATTTT
. TRBJ2-2 TRBV6-1 TRBD1 CASIRDRGSGELFF TGTGCCAGCATCCGGGACAGGGGGTCCGGGGAGCTGTTTTTT
few TRBJ1-6 TRBV7-2 . CASSLEGGLGSPLHF TGTGCCAGCAGCTTAGAAGGGGGTCTTGGATCACCCCTCCACTTT
. TRBJ1-2 TRBV7-9 . CASSPPRDGYTF TGTGCCAGCAGCCCCCCTCGGGATGGCTACACCTTC
. TRBJ2-1 TRBV11-3 TRBD2 CASSSGTSGGAHEQFF TGTGCCAGCAGCTCAGGGACTAGCGGGGGGGCCCATGAGCAGTTCTTC
. TRBJ2-7 TRBV11-2 TRBD1 CASSSMTGIHEQYF TGTGCCAGCAGCTCCATGACAGGGATCCACGAGCAGTACTTC
. TRBJ1-2 TRBV4-3 . CASSQVGVNYGYTF TGCGCCAGCAGCCAAGTAGGGGTTAACTATGGCTACACCTTC
. TRBJ2-7 TRBV6-5 TRBD1 CAGGRGILYEQYF TGTGCCGGGGGCAGGGGGATCCTCTACGAGCAGTACTTC
. TRBJ1-5 TRBV2 TRBD1 CASRDRGRNQPQHF TGTGCCAGCAGGGACAGGGGTAGAAATCAGCCCCAGCATTTT
. TRBJ2-7 TRBV19 TRBD1 CASSWTGPSYEQYF TGTGCCAGTAGCTGGACAGGGCCCTCCTACGAGCAGTACTTC
. TRBJ2-7 TRBV20-1 . CSARDIREQYF TGCAGTGCTAGAGATATCAGGGAGCAGTACTTC
. TRBJ2-5 TRBV2 . CASSESHSFAQYF TGTGCCAGCAGTGAAAGCCACTCCTTTGCCCAGTACTTC
once TRBJ2-3 TRBV29-1 TRBD1 CSGWTGDTDTQYF TGCAGCGGGTGGACAGGGGACACAGATACGCAGTATTTT
few TRBJ1-2 TRBV28 . CASRTQADYYGYTF TGTGCCAGCAGGACACAAGCAGATTACTATGGCTACACCTTC
. TRBJ1-6 TRBV18 TRBD1 CASSFGQGAYSPLHF TGTGCCAGCTCATTCGGACAGGGGGCATATTCACCCCTCCACTTT
. TRBJ1-2 TRBV6-6 TRBD1 CASSYSPSGGYGYTF TGTGCCAGCAGTTACTCTCCGTCAGGGGGCTATGGCTACACCTTC
. TRBJ2-7 TRBV7-8 . CASSLSMWRGPYEQYF TGTGCCAGCAGCTTAAGTATGTGGCGGGGGCCCTACGAGCAGTACTTC
. TRBJ1-5 TRBV19 . CASTSDGGIGNQPQHF TGTGCCAGTACCTCCGACGGAGGGATCGGCAATCAGCCCCAGCATTTT
few TRBJ2-7 TRBV5-1 TRBD2 CASSLRGAGYEQYF TGCGCCAGCAGCTTGAGGGGAGCGGGGTACGAGCAGTACTTC
few TRBJ1-4 TRBV4-3 . CASSRGGSEKLFF TGCGCCAGCAGCCGGGGAGGTTCCGAAAAACTGTTTTTT
few TRBJ2-3 TRBV6-1 TRBD2 CAISDGTSGSLEDTQYF TGTGCCATCAGTGACGGGACTAGCGGCTCCCTGGAGGATACGCAGTATTTT
. TRBJ1-1 TRBV7-2 . CASSPFSVNTEAFF TGTGCCAGCAGCCCTTTCTCTGTGAACACTGAAGCTTTCTTT
. TRBJ1-2 TRBV7-2 TRBD1 CASSARTGNGYTF TGTGCCAGCAGCGCCCGGACAGGGAATGGCTACACCTTC
once TRBJ2-3 TRBV6-6 . CASSPSRDTQYF TGTGCCAGCAGCCCGTCCAGGGATACGCAGTATTTT
once TRBJ1-5 TRBV11-2 . CASRPFHRAHQPQHF TGTGCCAGCAGGCCGTTTCACAGGGCTCATCAGCCCCAGCATTTT
. TRBJ1-6 TRBV15 . CATSRGDTRKSSPLHF TGTGCCACCAGCAGAGGGGACACCAGAAAATCTTCACCCCTCCACTTT
few TRBJ1-6 TRBV28 . CASSFRGNNSPLHF TGTGCCAGCAGTTTCAGGGGAAATAATTCACCCCTCCACTTT
once TRBJ1-1 TRBV6-1 TRBD1 CASSVGYSTGDREAFF TGTGCCAGCAGTGTAGGTTATTCGACAGGGGATCGTGAAGCTTTCTTT
. TRBJ1-5 TRBV6-1 TRBD1 CAVQQGSNQPQHF TGTGCCGTCCAACAGGGGAGCAATCAGCCCCAGCATTTT
once TRBJ2-1 TRBV6-1 TRBD2 CASSELGLAGGNEQFF TGTGCCAGCAGTGAGCTAGGACTAGCGGGGGGAAATGAGCAGTTCTTC
. TRBJ2-2 TRBV6-1 . CASTRQANTGELFF TGTGCCAGCACGAGACAGGCGAACACCGGGGAGCTGTTTTTT
. TRBJ2-5 TRBV6-5 . CASSYSGLTGQETQYF TGTGCCAGCAGTTACTCTGGCTTGACTGGACAAGAGACCCAGTACTTC
. TRBJ2-3 TRBV18 . CASSPPRGLADTQYF TGTGCCAGCTCACCTCCCAGGGGTTTAGCAGATACGCAGTATTTT